The 28 T cell receptor beta chains below were found in one sample sequenced in a study of blood T cell repertoires in COVID-19. Repertoires were generated with immunoSEQ multiplex PCR, while TCRdb's copy carries only in-frame clones and drops some. The sample has 160,000 or so clones, about four fifths seen once; the top ten hold less than 4%. Sequencing used PBMCs or T cells enriched from blood (not recorded which). All receptors come from a woman between 55 and 75 years old who had recovered from COVID-19.

The chain carries TRBV11-2 and TRBJ2-7; TRBD1 is a possible D gene (5 bases). V was trimmed by 3 bases and J by 4 bases, leaving 13 bases between them. Germline CDR1 reads SGHAT; CDR2 reads FQNNGV. The CDR3 consists of 14 residues. The CDR3 region is CASSLRDRPYEQYF. CDR3 nucleotides: TGTGCCAGCAGCTTGAGAGACAGACCTTACGAGCAGTACTTC.

The V call is TRBV11-2, the J call TRBJ2-5; maybe TRBD1 (6 bases). The V end was cut by 2 bases, the J end by 5 bases, with 18 bases between. This CDR3 region has 16 residues. In germline, CDR1 is SGHAT, CDR2 FQNNGV. DNA of the CDR3: TGTGCCAGCAGCTTATCCGCTGTCTTCCAGGGGGAGACCCAGTACTTC. Encoded protein: CASSLSAVFQGETQYF.

J is TRBJ2-6 and V is TRBV11-2, with D possibly matching TRBD2 (5 bases). Germline CDR1 is SGHAT and CDR2 is FQNNGV. The length of the CDR3 is 17 residues. Trimming removed 1 base at V and 2 bases at J, with 12 bases between. The CDR3: CASSLAPEAAGANVLTF. Here the CDR3 DNA reads TGTGCCAGCAGCTTAGCCCCGGAGGCGGCTGGGGCCAACGTCCTGACTTTC.

The CDR3 DNA follows: TGTGCCAGCAGCCCCCGGGGCGGGGGGACGGTCAGGACCCAGTACTTC. Its translation: CASSPRGGGTVRTQYF. The chain links TRBV7-9 to TRBJ2-5; TRBD2 matches 8 bases. The CDR3 runs 16 residues. From germline, CDR1 is SEHNR and CDR2 FQNEAQ (reference sequence). Trimming at V came to 5 bases and at J to 7 bases, leaving 15 bases not matched to a gene.

The chain uses TRBV13 and TRBJ2-5, with 10 bases lining up with TRBD2. The CDR3 spans 16 residues. V lost 3 bases and J lost 2; bases outside the gene matches: 6. Looked up from germline, CDR1 is PRHDT and CDR2 is FYEKMQ (reference sequence). The CDR3 region is CASSLLAGDEQETQYF. The CDR3 DNA sequence: TGTGCCAGCAGCTTGCTAGCGGGGGACGAACAAGAGACCCAGTACTTC. Supplemented by reference TRBV13 and TRBJ2-5, the full variable domain reads AAGVIQSPRHLIKEKRETATLKCYPIPRHDTVYWYQQGPGQDPQFLISFYEKMQSDKGSIPDRFSAQQFSDYHSELNMSSLELGDSALYFCASSLLAGDEQETQYFGPGTRLLVL.

The chain recombines TRBV30 with TRBJ1-2, with D maybe TRBD1 (5 bases). The CDR3 runs 14 residues. With 8 bases removed from V and 8 bases from J, the gap between germline ends came to 24 bases. CDR1 is GTSNPN and CDR2 is SVGIG in the germline V gene (reference sequence). DNA of the CDR3: TGTGCCACCGCCTCCAGCAGGGCTTTAAGGGGCTACACCTTC. Translation gives CATASSRALRGYTF.

The chain employs TRBV19 and TRBJ2-5; possible D gene TRBD2, 5 bases. Germline CDR1 LNHDA, CDR2 SQIVND (reference sequence). This CDR3 region has 12 residues. Between the trimmed V and J ends, which lost 6 bases and 3 bases, there was a span of 8 bases. This CDR3 reads CASRMGEETQYF. The CDR3 bases are TGTGCCAGTAGGATGGGAGAAGAGACCCAGTACTTC.

V is TRBV7-9 and J is TRBJ1-2; 7 bases map to TRBD1. Germline V lookup: CDR1 SEHNR, CDR2 FQNEAQ (reference sequence). CDR3 length: 13 amino acids. The V segment lost 5 bases and the J segment 8 bases; nucleotides outside the gene matches: 8. This chain's CDR3 is CASSPSGGRGYTF. In DNA form, the CDR3 reads TGTGCCAGCAGCCCATCAGGGGGTCGGGGCTACACCTTC.

CDR3 protein: CASSLIESPLHF. The DNA of the CDR3 is TGTGCCAGCAGCTTAATCGAGTCACCCCTCCACTTT. This chain connects TRBV7-9 to TRBJ1-6; unclear D gene. This CDR3 comprises 12 residues. Germline loops: CDR1 SEHNR, CDR2 FQNEAQ (reference sequence). Trimming took off 2 bases at V and 10 bases at J, with 6 bases between the two ends.

The V and J genes are TRBV21-1 and TRBJ2-1; the table assigns TRBD1, which was not confirmed against the DNA. TRBV21-1 is reported as a pseudogene. CDR3 size: 16 residues. The CDR3 reads CASSKWGTVECGEQFF. The CDR3 DNA is TGTGCCAGCAGCAAATGGGGGACAGTCGAGTGTGGTGAGCAGTTCTTC.

The genes are TRBV6-1 and TRBJ2-1; D possibly corresponds to TRBD2 (5 bases). Trimming shortened V by 2 bases and J by 0 bases, and 20 bases separated the two germline ends. The CDR3 sequence is 19 residues long. The germline gives CDR1 MNHNS, CDR2 SASEGT. CDR3 sequence reads: CASSESLDIGRGSYNEQFF. As DNA, the CDR3 is TGTGCCAGCAGTGAATCCCTCGATATTGGTCGGGGCTCCTACAATGAGCAGTTCTTC.

This clone was counted a few times. The V gene is TRBV14, the J gene TRBJ1-1, with 7 bases that match TRBD1. The length of the CDR3 is 15 residues. V lost 4 bases and J lost 0; bases outside the gene matches: 5. The germline gives CDR1 SGHDN, CDR2 FVKESK. As DNA, the CDR3 is TGTGCCAGCAGCCCGTGGACAGGCGTGAACACTGAAGCTTTCTTT. Translating gives CASSPWTGVNTEAFF. The whole variable domain, filled in from reference TRBV14 and TRBJ1-1, reads EAGVTQFPSHSVIEKGQTVTLRCDPISGHDNLYWYRRVMGKEIKFLLHFVKESKQDESGMPNNRFLAERTGGTYSTLKVQPAELEDSGVYFCASSPWTGVNTEAFFGQGTRLTVV.

CDR3 loop: CASEDRDEDSGSSGNTIYF. The CDR3 nucleotides read TGCGCCAGCGAAGACCGGGATGAAGATTCGGGGAGCTCTGGAAACACCATATATTTT. J is TRBJ1-3 and V is TRBV10-1; D is unresolved. The CDR3 loop spans 19 amino acids. Trimming took off 8 bases at V and 0 bases at J, with 26 bases between the two ends. CDR1 WNHNN and CDR2 SYGVQD come from the germline V gene (reference sequence).

CDR3 region: CASSSGQLYGYTF. For the CDR3, the DNA is TGTGCCAGCAGCTCTGGACAGCTCTATGGCTACACCTTC. The chain combines TRBV13 with TRBJ1-2; tentative D call: TRBD1 (6 bases). Trimming stripped 4 bases from V and 4 bases from J, with 10 bases between. The CDR3 runs to 13 residues. The germline CDR1 and CDR2 sequences are PRHDT and FYEKMQ (reference sequence). The full variable domain, rest sourced from reference TRBV13 and TRBJ1-2, is AAGVIQSPRHLIKEKRETATLKCYPIPRHDTVYWYQQGPGQDPQFLISFYEKMQSDKGSIPDRFSAQQFSDYHSELNMSSLELGDSALYFCASSSGQLYGYTFGSGTRLTVV.

The V call is TRBV30, the J call TRBJ2-1; TRBD2 agrees at 15 bases. CDR3 length: 14 residues. The ends lost 5 bases at V and 7 bases at J; junction bases unmatched: 3. CDR1 is GTSNPN, CDR2 SVGIG, per germline (reference sequence). The CDR3 loop is CAWAGTSGGNEQFF. CDR3 DNA sequence: TGTGCCTGGGCTGGGACTAGCGGGGGGAATGAGCAGTTCTTC.

V gene TRBV7-2 combines with J gene TRBJ2-3; D might be TRBD2 (5 bases). The V gene's germline CDR1 is SGHTA and CDR2 FQGNSA. The CDR3 sequence is 16 residues long. V was trimmed by 1 base and J by 2 bases, leaving 13 bases between them. The CDR3 protein is CASSLVGTGFTDTQYF. The CDR3 bases are TGTGCCAGCAGCTTAGTTGGAACGGGGTTCACAGATACGCAGTATTTT.

J is TRBJ1-1 and V is TRBV6-5; TRBD1 might be the D (5 bases). In germline, CDR1 is MNHEY, CDR2 SVGAGI. Trimming pared 5 bases from V and 4 bases from J, leaving 14 bases between. The CDR3 length is 14 residues. The chain's CDR3 is CASSRVRAGTEAFF. Written as DNA, the CDR3 is TGTGCCAGCAGTAGGGTCAGGGCTGGCACTGAAGCTTTCTTT.

The rearrangement uses TRBV7-9 and TRBJ1-2, with 7 bases that match TRBD1. This CDR3 has 14 amino acids. Trimming removed 5 bases from V and 4 bases from J; junction bases left unmatched: 7. From germline, CDR1 is SEHNR and CDR2 FQNEAQ (reference sequence). CDR3 in amino acids: CASSVRDRVYGYTF. DNA for the CDR3: TGTGCCAGCAGCGTACGGGACAGAGTCTATGGCTACACCTTC.

The V call is TRBV9, the J call TRBJ2-1; 14 positions agree with TRBD2. Germline CDR1 SGDLS, CDR2 YYNGEE. The CDR3 loop spans 17 amino acids. The V gene end was trimmed by 2 bases and the J gene end by 0 bases; junction bases not matched to a gene: 1. CDR3 DNA: TGTGCCAGCAGCGTGGGACTAGCGGGGGACTCCTACAATGAGCAGTTCTTC. Encoded protein: CASSVGLAGDSYNEQFF.

The chain combines TRBV21-1 with TRBJ1-4. TRBV21-1 is a pseudogene locus. The CDR3 has 14 amino acids. The DNA of the CDR3 is TGTGCCAGCACCACAGCAAGATTGAGTGAAAAACTGTTTTTT. Its protein is CASTTARLSEKLFF.

This clone was seen more than once but under ten times. J is TRBJ1-4 and V is TRBV20-1, with a possible D match to TRBD1 (5 bases). Germline loops: CDR1 DFQATT, CDR2 SNEGSKA (reference sequence). V shed 3 bases and J shed 7 bases, with 12 bases lying between them. The CDR3 contains 13 residues. DNA of the CDR3: TGCAGTGCTAGTCAAGGAACAGGTGAAAAACTGTTTTTT. Translated, it gives CSASQGTGEKLFF.

The chain couples TRBV19 to TRBJ1-2; D remains unclear. V was trimmed by 1 base and J by 7 bases, leaving 7 bases between them. The CDR3 spans 12 residues. Germline assignment: CDR1 LNHDA and CDR2 SQIVND (reference sequence). The CDR3 nucleotides are TGTGCCAGTAGTATAGCCATGTCTGGCTACACCTTC. It translates to CASSIAMSGYTF.

This clone was recorded at least ten times. The chain joins TRBV7-9 to TRBJ1-4; D gene ambiguous. This CDR3 comprises 15 residues. Germline CDR1 SEHNR, CDR2 FQNEAQ (reference sequence). The ends were cut back, 3 bases at V and 8 bases at J, with 16 bases in the middle. The DNA of the CDR3 is TGTGCCAGCAGCTTGTCCAGACAAGCAAGGGAAAAACTGTTTTTT. It encodes CASSLSRQAREKLFF. Full variable domain (outside the CDR3, taken from reference TRBV7-9 and TRBJ1-4): DTGVSQNPRHKITKRGQNVTFRCDPISEHNRLYWYRQTLGQGPEFLTYFQNEAQLEKSRLLSDRFSAERPKGSFSTLEIQRTEQGDSAMYLCASSLSRQAREKLFFGSGTQLSVL.

Only a few counts were recorded for this clone. The V call is TRBV5-1, the J call TRBJ2-2, with D possibly matching TRBD1 (6 bases). Germline V gene data show CDR1 as SGHRS and CDR2 as YFSETQ. The CDR3 length is 14 residues. V was cut by 5 bases and J by 3 bases, with 11 bases left in between. CDR3 in DNA: TGCGCCAGCAGATTACAGGGTGACACCGGGGAGCTGTTTTTT. Translation: CASRLQGDTGELFF.

The chain employs TRBV5-1 and TRBJ2-5, with 7 bases fitting TRBD1. Germline V CDR1 and CDR2: SGHRS, YFSETQ. The length of the CDR3 is 14 residues. The junction had 4 bases not matched to a gene; V was cut back by 4 bases and J by 1 base. The CDR3 is CASSRDSSQETQYF. For the CDR3, the DNA is TGCGCCAGCAGCCGGGACAGTTCCCAAGAGACCCAGTACTTC.

The CDR3 coding sequence is TGTGCCAGCAGCTTATGGGGGGGACCCTTCGATGAGCAGTACTTC. Its translation: CASSLWGGPFDEQYF. The chain couples TRBV13 to TRBJ2-7; 7 bases match TRBD2. The V segment lost 2 bases and the J segment 7 bases; nucleotides outside the gene matches: 11. CDR1 and CDR2 from the germline V gene are PRHDT and FYEKMQ (reference sequence). This CDR3 has 15 residues. The variable domain in full, completed from reference TRBV13 and TRBJ2-7, reads AAGVIQSPRHLIKEKRETATLKCYPIPRHDTVYWYQQGPGQDPQFLISFYEKMQSDKGSIPDRFSAQQFSDYHSELNMSSLELGDSALYFCASSLWGGPFDEQYFGPGTRLTVT.

V and J are TRBV12-3 or TRBV12-4 and TRBJ1-5; D unclear. The CDR3 spans 12 residues. V gave up 1 base and J gave up 11 bases, with 9 bases separating them. For the CDR3, the DNA is TGTGCCAGCAGTTTAGGGCGGTCAGCCCAGCATTTT. This encodes CASSLGRSAQHF.

The rearrangement links TRBV2 to TRBJ1-1, with no clear D. Germline V gene sequence: CDR1 SNHLY, CDR2 FYNNEI. This CDR3 has 14 amino acids. Deletions cut 4 bases from V and 6 bases from J, with 15 bases between. CDR3 DNA sequence: TGTGCCAGCAGTGTCGAGGGTTTCAACGCTGAAGCTTTCTTT. It specifies CASSVEGFNAEAFF.